This TCR beta chain was observed in a study of blood T cell repertoires in COVID-19. In the study overall: T cells, B-cell-depleted T cells, or PBMCs provided the cDNA or gDNA that served as material.

Adults between roughly 18 and 90 years of age took part from fewer than 30 US areas. Clones were read by immunoSEQ multiplex PCR, and TCRdb kept only the in-frame ones, dropping some. Here the sample spans hundreds of thousands of clones, approximately 92% being singletons. The sample comprised PBMCs or T cells enriched from blood (not recorded which). This receptor was obtained from a man younger than 40 who had recovered from COVID-19.

CDR3 region: CASSQTTSGSYEQYF. In DNA form, the CDR3 reads TGCGCCAGCAGCCAAACGACTAGCGGCTCCTACGAGCAGTACTTC. The chain carries TRBV4-1 and TRBJ2-7, with 9 bases that match TRBD2. V lost 2 bases, J lost 0 bases, and 2 bases stayed unmatched. The germline V gene encodes CDR1 MGHRA and CDR2 YSYEKL. CDR3 size: 15 residues.